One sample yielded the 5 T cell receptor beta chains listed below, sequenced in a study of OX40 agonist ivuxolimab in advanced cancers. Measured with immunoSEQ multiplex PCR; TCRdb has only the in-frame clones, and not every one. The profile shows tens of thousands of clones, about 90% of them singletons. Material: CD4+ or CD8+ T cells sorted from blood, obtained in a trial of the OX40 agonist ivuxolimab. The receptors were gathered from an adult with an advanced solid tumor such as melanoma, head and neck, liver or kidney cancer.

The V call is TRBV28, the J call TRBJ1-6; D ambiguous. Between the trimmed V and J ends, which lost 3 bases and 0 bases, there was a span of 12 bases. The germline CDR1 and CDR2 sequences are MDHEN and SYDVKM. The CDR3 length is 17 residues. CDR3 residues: CASSLLEPSSYNSPLHF. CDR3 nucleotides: TGTGCCAGCAGTTTGTTGGAGCCCAGCTCCTATAATTCACCCCTCCACTTT.

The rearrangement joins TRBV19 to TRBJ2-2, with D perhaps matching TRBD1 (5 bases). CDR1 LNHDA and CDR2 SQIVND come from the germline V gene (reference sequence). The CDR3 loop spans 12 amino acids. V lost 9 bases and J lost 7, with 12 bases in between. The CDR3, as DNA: TGTGCCAGCAGACAGATAAACGGGGAGCTGTTTTTT. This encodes CASRQINGELFF. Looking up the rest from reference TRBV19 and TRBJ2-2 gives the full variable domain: DGGITQSPKYLFRKEGQNVTLSCEQNLNHDAMYWYRQDPGQGLRLIYYSQIVNDFQKGDIAEGYSVSREKKESFPLTVTSAQKNPTAFYLCASRQINGELFFGEGSRLTVL.

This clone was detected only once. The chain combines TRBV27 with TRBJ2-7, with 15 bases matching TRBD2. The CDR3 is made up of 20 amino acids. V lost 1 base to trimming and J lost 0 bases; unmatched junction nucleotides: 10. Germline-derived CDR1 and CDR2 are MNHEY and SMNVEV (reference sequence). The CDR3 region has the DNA TGTGCCAGCAGTTTATATCCGGGACTAGCGGGAGGTCCTAGCTCCTACGAGCAGTACTTC. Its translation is CASSLYPGLAGGPSSYEQYF.

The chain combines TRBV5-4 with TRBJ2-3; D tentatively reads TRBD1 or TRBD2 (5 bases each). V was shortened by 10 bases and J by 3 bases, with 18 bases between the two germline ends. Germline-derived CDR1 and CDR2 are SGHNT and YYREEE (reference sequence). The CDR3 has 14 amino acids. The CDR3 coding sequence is TGTGCCCTATCGGAGGACATTTGGACAGATACGCAGTATTTT. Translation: CALSEDIWTDTQYF. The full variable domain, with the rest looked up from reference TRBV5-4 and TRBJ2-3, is ETGVTQSPTHLIKTRGQQVTLRCSSQSGHNTVSWYQQALGQGPQFIFQYYREEENGRGNFPPRFSGLQFPNYSSELNVNALELDDSALYLCALSEDIWTDTQYFGPGTRLTVL.

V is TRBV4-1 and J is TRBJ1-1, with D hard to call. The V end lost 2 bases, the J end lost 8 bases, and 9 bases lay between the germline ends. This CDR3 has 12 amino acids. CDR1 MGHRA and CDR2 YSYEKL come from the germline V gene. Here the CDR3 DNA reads TGCGCCAGCAGCCAAACGGGCCGGGAAGCTTTCTTT. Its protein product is CASSQTGREAFF.